This T cell receptor (beta chain) was found in a study of neoadjuvant nivolumab and ipilimumab in lung cancer. V trimming: 2 bases; J trimming: 5 bases; junction bases outside the gene matches: 9. CDR3 length equals 16 residues. Germline values: CDR1 SGHRS, CDR2 YFSETQ. TCRdb keeps only in-frame clones here, not all; method: immunoSEQ multiplex PCR. The repertoire consists of 45,000 to 55,000 clones, with around 89% occurring once and the leading ten covering roughly 3.7%. The gene calls are TRBV5-1 and TRBJ2-2; 7 bases align to TRBD2. Source: blood, taken before neoadjuvant nivolumab, alone or with ipilimumab. The receptor's source is an adult with non-small cell lung cancer. Some clones in this sample may be carry-over from other donors' samples. The CDR3 DNA is TGCGCCAGCAGCTTAGGCGGGAGTGGGTTGACCGGGGAGCTGTTTTTT. Its protein product is CASSLGGSGLTGELFF.